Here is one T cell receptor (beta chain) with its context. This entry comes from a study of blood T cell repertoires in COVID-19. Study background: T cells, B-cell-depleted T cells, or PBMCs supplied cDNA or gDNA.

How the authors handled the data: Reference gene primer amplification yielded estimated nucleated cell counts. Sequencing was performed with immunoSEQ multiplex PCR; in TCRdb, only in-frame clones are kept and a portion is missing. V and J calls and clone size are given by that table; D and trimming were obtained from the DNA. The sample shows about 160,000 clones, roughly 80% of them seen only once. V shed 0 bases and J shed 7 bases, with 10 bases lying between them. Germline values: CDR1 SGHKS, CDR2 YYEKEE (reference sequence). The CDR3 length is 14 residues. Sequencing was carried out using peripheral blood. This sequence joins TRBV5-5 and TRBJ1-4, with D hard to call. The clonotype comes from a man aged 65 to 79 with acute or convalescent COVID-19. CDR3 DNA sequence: TGTGCCAGCAGCTTGGAACCCCCGGGTGAAAAACTGTTTTTT. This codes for CASSLEPPGEKLFF.